One T cell receptor (beta chain) is described in this entry. Antigen specificity is unknown. Documented time point: recipient sample about 28 days before transplant, after cytoreduction. Recipients were bled about 28 days pretransplant and at posttransplant days 30, 100, 180. This entry belongs to a study of T cell clonotyping in hematopoietic cell transplantation. The overall study: Cytoreduction preceded collection of pretransplant recipient samples. The study, taken as a whole, reports: No sorting was done, leaving CD4 and CD8 contributions mixed.

Germline V CDR1 and CDR2: MGHRA, YSYEKL. The CDR3 spans 15 residues. V was trimmed by 0 bases and J by 8 bases, leaving 15 bases between them. The data were produced by immunoSEQ multiplex PCR, yet TCRdb's version contains in-frame clones alone and is incomplete. The top ten hold roughly 1.8% of the sample, which has 65,000 to 80,000 clones, 90% to 97% seen once. The rearrangement uses TRBV4-1 and TRBJ2-3; D might be TRBD2 (5 bases). The clonotype comes from a woman between 50 and 59 years old with acute myeloid leukemia. Some clones in this sample may be carry-over from other donors' samples. Sequences were derived from peripheral blood mononuclear cells, sampled before stem cell transplant. CDR3 sequence (DNA): TGCGCCAGCAGCCAAGACGAAGCGGCTACGGGTACGCAGTATTTT. This translates into CASSQDEAATGTQYF.